This T cell receptor beta chain was captured in a study of blood T cell repertoires in COVID-19. Study-wide context: T cells, B-cell-depleted T cells, or PBMCs provided the cDNA or gDNA that served as material.

Only in-frame clones appear in the TCRdb table, and some are missing; sequencing was by immunoSEQ multiplex PCR. Here the sample spans 150,000 to 170,000 clones, under 90% being singletons. The CDR3 consists of 13 residues. The V end was cut by 0 bases, the J end by 1 base, with 3 bases between. CDR1 LNHNV and CDR2 YYDKDF come from the germline V gene (reference sequence). V gene TRBV15 combines with J gene TRBJ1-1; D unresolved. The receptor was derived from a man aged 50 to 60 who had recovered from COVID-19. Sequencing was done on a sample of PBMCs or T cells enriched from blood (not recorded which). The CDR3 reads CATSREANTEAFF. In nucleotides, the CDR3 is TGTGCCACCAGCAGAGAAGCGAACACTGAAGCTTTCTTT. Using reference TRBV15 and TRBJ1-1 for the parts outside the CDR3, the full variable domain is DAMVIQNPRYQVTQFGKPVTLSCSQTLNHNVMYWYQQKSSQAPKLLFHYYDKDFNNEADTPDNFQSRRPNTSFCFLDIRSPGLGDTAMYLCATSREANTEAFFGQGTRLTVV.